A selection of T cell receptor beta chains follows, all from one sample in a study of T cell repertoires in cytomegalovirus infection. TCRdb itself ran the reads through MiXCR, one entry per CDR3 protein. This table holds 250,000 or so distinct CDR3 sequences, approximately 15% found once. The material sequenced was CD8+ T cells from PBMCs. The receptors come from a human donor in good health (CMV status not recorded). Some clones in this sample may be carry-over from other donors' samples. Each CDR3 is given with its conserved first and last residue. Fields, in order: V gene, J gene, CDR3 length, D gene, clone size, CDR3 protein, CDR3 DNA. A D gene is named only where the DNA matches it firmly. The listing skips clone size in some rows; elsewhere it reads once, few, many or a size class.

V: TRBV29-1; J: TRBJ1-2; length: 12; D: -; size: once; CDR3: CSVEGFSNGYTF; DNA: TGCAGCGTTGAAGGTTTCTCCAATGGCTACACCTTC
V: TRBV4-1; J: TRBJ1-1; length: 15; D: TRBD1; size: few; CDR3: CASSQVAGGAVEAFF; DNA: TGCGCCAGCAGCCAAGTTGCAGGGGGCGCGGTTGAAGCTTTCTTT
V: TRBV12-3/TRBV12-4; J: TRBJ2-5; length: 15; D: TRBD1; size: many; CDR3: CASSSPDRYQETQYF; DNA: TGTGCCAGCAGCTCCCCGGACAGGTACCAAGAGACCCAGTACTTC
V: TRBV28; J: TRBJ1-1; length: 16; D: -; size: -; CDR3: CASSSDAGAVTTEAYF; DNA: TGTGCCAGCAGTTCCGACGCAGGGGCGGTTACCACTGAAGCTTACTTT
V: TRBV19; J: TRBJ2-7; length: 14; D: -; size: -; CDR3: CASSMSLEAYEQYF; DNA: TGTGCCAGTAGTATGTCGCTAGAAGCCTACGAGCAGTACTTC
V: TRBV7-3; J: TRBJ2-3; length: 16; D: -; size: many; CDR3: CASSQYGPRPLDTQYF; DNA: TGTGCCAGCAGCCAATACGGGCCCCGACCGTTAGATACGCAGTATTTT
V: TRBV20-1; J: TRBJ1-6; length: 16; D: -; size: -; CDR3: CSARDLRGADNSPLHF; DNA: TGCAGTGCTAGAGATCTCCGCGGGGCGGATAATTCACCCCTCCACTTT
V: TRBV7-9; J: TRBJ2-1; length: 16; D: TRBD1; size: many; CDR3: CASSFSSGTGYHEQFF; DNA: TGTGCCAGCAGCTTTTCCTCCGGGACAGGGTATCATGAGCAGTTCTTC
V: TRBV2; J: TRBJ2-5; length: 13; D: TRBD2; size: few; CDR3: CASMGLDIKTQYF; DNA: TGTGCCAGCATGGGACTAGACATAAAGACCCAGTACTTC
V: TRBV5-6; J: TRBJ2-5; length: 14; D: -; size: -; CDR3: CASSPNKYQETQYF; DNA: TGTGCCAGCAGCCCGAACAAGTACCAAGAGACCCAGTACTTC
V: TRBV12-3/TRBV12-4; J: TRBJ2-5; length: 13; D: TRBD2; size: -; CDR3: CASSLQRGETQYF; DNA: TGTGCCAGCAGTTTACAGCGGGGAGAGACCCAGTACTTC
V: TRBV25-1; J: TRBJ1-1; length: 17; D: TRBD1; size: -; CDR3: CASSGRGTGGMNTEAFF; DNA: TGTGCCAGCAGTGGCCGAGGGACAGGGGGCATGAACACTGAAGCTTTCTTT
V: TRBV14; J: TRBJ1-2; length: 15; D: -; size: -; CDR3: CASSLAGHPYYGYTF; DNA: TGTGCCAGCAGCCTCGCGGGACACCCGTACTATGGCTACACCTTC
V: TRBV6-8; J: TRBJ2-1; length: 14; D: TRBD1; size: -; CDR3: CAAERGPSYNEQFF; DNA: TGTGCCGCAGAAAGGGGGCCCTCCTACAATGAGCAGTTCTTC
V: TRBV7-9; J: TRBJ2-1; length: 21; D: -; size: many; CDR3: CASSLAGSGIRPLSSYNEQFF; DNA: TGTGCCAGCAGCTTAGCGGGTTCAGGGATTAGGCCCCTAAGCTCCTACAATGAGCAGTTCTTC
V: TRBV5-4; J: TRBJ2-1; length: 15; D: -; size: many; CDR3: CASSAGVGANNEQFF; DNA: TGTGCCAGCAGCGCGGGCGTGGGGGCCAACAATGAGCAGTTCTTC
V: TRBV6-2/TRBV6-3; J: TRBJ1-1; length: 14; D: -; size: many; CDR3: CASRPAAVRTEAFF; DNA: TGTGCCAGCAGACCCGCGGCAGTTCGAACTGAAGCTTTCTTT
V: TRBV7-9; J: TRBJ2-7; length: 16; D: TRBD1; size: many; CDR3: CASSFRTRQGSYEQYF; DNA: TGTGCCAGCAGCTTCCGTACGAGACAGGGGTCCTACGAGCAGTACTTC
V: TRBV6-5; J: TRBJ1-4; length: 17; D: -; size: few; CDR3: CASSSELSGYGDEKLFF; DNA: TGTGCCAGCAGTAGTGAGCTAAGCGGTTATGGTGATGAAAAACTGTTTTTT
V: TRBV7-8; J: TRBJ1-2; length: 13; D: -; size: many; CDR3: CASRAGTDYGYTF; DNA: TGTGCCAGCAGGGCCGGGACGGACTATGGCTACACCTTC
V: TRBV7-9; J: TRBJ1-2; length: 15; D: TRBD1; size: many; CDR3: CASSLGRQGRDGYTF; DNA: TGTGCCAGCAGCTTAGGGCGACAGGGGCGAGATGGCTACACCTTC
V: TRBV20-1; J: TRBJ2-7; length: 15; D: TRBD1; size: -; CDR3: CSARVGTGGPYEQYF; DNA: TGCAGTGCTAGAGTCGGGACAGGGGGCCCCTACGAGCAGTACTTC
V: TRBV12-3/TRBV12-4; J: TRBJ1-2; length: 16; D: -; size: -; CDR3: CASSFLFQAINYGYTF; DNA: TGTGCCAGCAGTTTCCTTTTCCAGGCGATTAACTATGGCTACACCTTC
V: TRBV4-2; J: TRBJ2-5; length: 13; D: -; size: -; CDR3: CASSQDQAGTQYF; DNA: TGTGCCAGCAGCCAAGATCAGGCTGGGACCCAGTACTTC
V: TRBV28; J: TRBJ2-1; length: 15; D: TRBD1; size: -; CDR3: CASSLSGQGNNEQFF; DNA: TGTGCCAGCAGTTTATCGGGACAGGGAAACAATGAGCAGTTCTTC
V: TRBV4-3; J: TRBJ2-1; length: 15; D: TRBD2; size: -; CDR3: CASSQDVSSGDEQFF; DNA: TGCGCCAGCAGCCAAGACGTCTCCAGCGGGGATGAGCAGTTCTTC
V: TRBV5-1; J: TRBJ2-3; length: 15; D: -; size: -; CDR3: CASRQGLQSTDTQYF; DNA: TGCGCCAGCAGACAAGGACTCCAAAGCACAGATACGCAGTATTTT
V: TRBV7-2; J: TRBJ1-1; length: 12; D: -; size: many; CDR3: CASSFLNTEAFF; DNA: TGTGCCAGCAGCTTTTTGAACACTGAAGCTTTCTTT
V: TRBV6-1; J: TRBJ2-7; length: 14; D: -; size: -; CDR3: CASSEARNPYEQYF; DNA: TGTGCCAGCAGTGAAGCCAGGAACCCCTACGAGCAGTACTTC
V: TRBV7-9; J: TRBJ2-3; length: 15; D: TRBD2; size: many; CDR3: CASSLAGSTTDTQYF; DNA: TGTGCCAGCAGCCTAGCGGGGAGCACTACAGATACGCAGTATTTT
V: TRBV9; J: TRBJ1-3; length: 15; D: -; size: few; CDR3: CASSLDRRSGNTIYF; DNA: TGTGCCAGCAGCCTCGACCGACGCTCTGGAAACACCATATATTTT
V: TRBV11-2; J: TRBJ2-4; length: 15; D: -; size: -; CDR3: CASSSSTRDKNIQYF; DNA: TGTGCCAGCAGCTCATCGACACGGGATAAAAACATTCAGTACTTC
V: TRBV5-4; J: TRBJ1-1; length: 14; D: TRBD1; size: -; CDR3: CASSLGTGLTEAFF; DNA: TGTGCCAGCAGCTTAGGGACAGGGCTCACTGAAGCTTTCTTT
V: TRBV7-6; J: TRBJ2-7; length: 15; D: TRBD1; size: many; CDR3: CASSSGSTGGYEQYF; DNA: TGTGCCAGCAGCTCAGGGTCTACAGGGGGCTACGAGCAGTACTTC
V: TRBV25-1; J: TRBJ2-1; length: 19; D: TRBD2; size: -; CDR3: CASSEYGLAGAPQPNEQFF; DNA: TGTGCCAGCAGTGAATACGGACTAGCGGGGGCCCCCCAGCCCAATGAGCAGTTCTTC
V: TRBV6-5; J: TRBJ2-5; length: 13; D: -; size: -; CDR3: CASSYGNGETQYF; DNA: TGTGCCAGCAGTTATGGGAACGGGGAGACCCAGTACTTC
V: TRBV7-2; J: TRBJ1-1; length: 17; D: -; size: many; CDR3: CASSLVGQEVDVPEAFF; DNA: TGTGCCAGCAGCTTAGTTGGTCAGGAGGTTGATGTCCCAGAAGCTTTCTTT
V: TRBV15; J: TRBJ2-7; length: 14; D: -; size: -; CDR3: CATSNRDGLYEQYF; DNA: TGTGCCACCAGCAACCGGGACGGCCTCTACGAGCAGTACTTC
V: TRBV7-9; J: TRBJ2-7; length: 11; D: -; size: few; CDR3: CASSVGYEQYF; DNA: TGTGCCAGCAGCGTAGGCTACGAGCAGTACTTC